What follows are 27 T cell receptor beta chains derived from one specimen sequenced in a study of technical replicates of blood from a few donors. Produced via immunoSEQ multiplex PCR; TCRdb's table is partial and in-frame only. This sample has approximately 81,000 clones; 80% to 90% occur once, and the top ten carry around 3.9%. Material: PBMCs. These receptors originate from a human donor in good health. Some clones in this sample may be carry-over from other donors' samples.

The chain employs TRBV21-1 and TRBJ2-5; the tabulated D call, TRBD1, remains unverified against the DNA. TRBV21-1 is noted as a pseudogene. CDR3 length: 15 amino acids. The CDR3 loop reads CASTWDRADQETQYF. In DNA, the CDR3 is TGTGCCAGCACGTGGGACAGGGCGGACCAAGAGACCCAGTACTTC.

The V gene is TRBV30, the J gene TRBJ2-1; 14 bases are shared with TRBD2. Germline loops: CDR1 GTSNPN, CDR2 SVGIG (reference sequence). V lost 1 base, J lost 7 bases, and 3 bases stayed unmatched. This CDR3 comprises 15 residues. CDR3 sequence (DNA): TGTGCCTGGAGTGGGGGACTAGCGGGAGAAAATGAGCAGTTCTTC. Translated: CAWSGGLAGENEQFF. The whole variable domain, remainder taken from reference TRBV30 and TRBJ2-1, is SQTIHQWPATLVQPVGSPLSLECTVEGTSNPNLYWYRQAAGRGLQLLFYSVGIGQISSEVPQNLSASRPQDRQFILSSKKLLLSDSGFYLCAWSGGLAGENEQFFGPGTRLTVL.

This rearrangement joins TRBV2 to TRBJ2-7, with D possibly TRBD2 on 5 matching bases. With 3 bases removed from V and 6 bases from J, the gap between germline ends came to 15 bases. CDR3 length: 14 amino acids. Germline CDR1 and CDR2: SNHLY and FYNNEI. The CDR3 DNA reads TGTGCCAGCAGTGACCTAAGAGGGTCCGGCGAGCAGTACTTC. Protein sequence: CASSDLRGSGEQYF. The variable domain in full, with the rest retrieved from reference TRBV2 and TRBJ2-7, is EPEVTQTPSHQVTQMGQEVILRCVPISNHLYFYWYRQILGQKVEFLVSFYNNEISEKSEIFDDQFSVERPDGSNFTLKIRSTKLEDSAMYFCASSDLRGSGEQYFGPGTRLTVT.

This clone was picked up a small number of times. V is TRBV5-1 and J is TRBJ1-3; D might be TRBD1 (6 bases). V dropped 5 bases and J dropped 0 bases, with 9 bases sitting between them. Germline-derived CDR1 and CDR2 are SGHRS and YFSETQ. The CDR3 is 14 residues long. In nucleotides, the CDR3 is TGCGCCAGCAGTGGGACACACTCTGGAAACACCATATATTTT. It yields the protein CASSGTHSGNTIYF.

J is TRBJ1-2 and V is TRBV4-1, with D perhaps TRBD1 (6 bases). With 1 base removed from V and 4 bases from J, the gap between germline ends came to 16 bases. The CDR3 sequence is 16 residues long. Germline V gene sequence: CDR1 MGHRA, CDR2 YSYEKL. The CDR3 loop reads CASSQAPGTGTYGYTF. As DNA, the CDR3 is TGCGCCAGCAGCCAAGCCCCCGGTACAGGGACCTATGGCTACACCTTC.

V is TRBV14 and J is TRBJ2-7, with D perhaps matching TRBD1 (6 bases). The CDR3 consists of 14 residues. Germline lookup yields CDR1 SGHDN and CDR2 FVKESK. V was clipped by 1 base and J by 6 bases, with 13 bases between them. The CDR3 region is CASSQVGRQAEQYF. The CDR3 DNA follows: TGTGCCAGCAGCCAAGTCGGCCGACAGGCCGAGCAGTACTTC.

The CDR3 sequence: CASSQTLAGVSTDTQYF. The CDR3 coding sequence is TGTGCCAGCAGCCAGACCTTAGCGGGAGTGAGCACAGATACGCAGTATTTT. The chain couples TRBV2 to TRBJ2-3, with 9 bases fitting TRBD2. The ends lost 6 bases at V and 0 bases at J; junction bases unmatched: 10. CDR3 length equals 17 residues. Per germline, CDR1 SNHLY and CDR2 FYNNEI.

This sequence joins TRBV7-7 and TRBJ2-7, with D perhaps matching TRBD2 (6 bases). CDR3 length: 13 amino acids. CDR1 is SSHAT, CDR2 FNYEAQ, per germline (reference sequence). With 8 bases removed from V and 0 bases from J, the gap between germline ends came to 11 bases. Here the CDR3 reads CASALAYSYEQYF. CDR3 DNA: TGTGCCAGCGCACTAGCCTACTCCTACGAGCAGTACTTC.

The chain uses TRBV13 and TRBJ2-7; 11 positions match TRBD2. CDR3 size: 16 residues. CDR1 is PRHDT and CDR2 is FYEKMQ in the germline V gene (reference sequence). The J segment lost 3 bases and the V segment lost 0 bases, leaving 4 bases of the junction unmatched. The CDR3 loop reads CASSLGQGLADYEQYF. CDR3 in DNA: TGTGCCAGCAGCTTAGGGCAGGGACTAGCGGACTACGAGCAGTACTTC. The full variable domain, in which reference TRBV13 and TRBJ2-7 provide the parts outside the CDR3, is AAGVIQSPRHLIKEKRETATLKCYPIPRHDTVYWYQQGPGQDPQFLISFYEKMQSDKGSIPDRFSAQQFSDYHSELNMSSLELGDSALYFCASSLGQGLADYEQYFGPGTRLTVT.

The J gene is TRBJ1-4, the V gene TRBV5-1, with a tentative D call TRBD1 (6 bases). Deletions cut 0 bases from V and 8 bases from J, with 11 bases between. Germline lookup yields CDR1 SGHRS and CDR2 YFSETQ. This CDR3 is built from 14 residues. The CDR3 sequence: CASSLGQGSEKLFF. DNA of the CDR3: TGCGCCAGCAGCTTGGGGCAGGGGAGCGAAAAACTGTTTTTT.

This clone was seen just once. The chain carries TRBV7-9 and TRBJ2-7, with a possible D match to TRBD1 (5 bases). Per germline, CDR1 SEHNR and CDR2 FQNEAQ (reference sequence). The germline V and J ends were trimmed by 5 bases and 9 bases, with 14 bases remaining between them. The CDR3 consists of 12 residues. CDR3 sequence: CASSTTGSGQYF. The CDR3, as DNA: TGTGCCAGCAGCACCACAGGTTCGGGGCAGTACTTC.

The J gene is TRBJ2-6, the V gene TRBV27; 7 bases fit TRBD1. Germline CDR1 is MNHEY and CDR2 is SMNVEV (reference sequence). Trimming took 5 bases from V and 2 from J; bases not matched to a gene: 3. The CDR3 has 15 amino acids. CDR3 residues: CASSPDRAGANVLTF. In DNA, the CDR3 is TGTGCCAGCAGTCCCGACAGGGCTGGGGCCAACGTCCTGACTTTC. The complete variable domain, with remaining parts taken from reference TRBV27 and TRBJ2-6, reads EAQVTQNPRYLITVTGKKLTVTCSQNMNHEYMSWYRQDPGLGLRQIYYSMNVEVTDKGDVPEGYKVSRKEKRNFPLILESPSPNQTSLYFCASSPDRAGANVLTFGAGSRLTVL.

This clone was observed a single time. The V and J genes are TRBV6-1 and TRBJ1-6, with 9 bases matching TRBD1. With V trimmed by 6 bases and J by 6 bases, 3 bases remained unmatched. The CDR3 runs 14 residues. CDR1 is MNHNS and CDR2 is SASEGT in the germline V gene. In nucleotides, the CDR3 is TGTGCCAGCAGCCCGGGACAGGGTAATTCACCCCTCCACTTT. This codes for CASSPGQGNSPLHF.

The V and J genes are TRBV28 and TRBJ1-1; D unresolved. The CDR3 runs to 13 residues. V was pared by 7 bases and J by 1 base, with 10 bases between. Per the germline V gene, CDR1 is MDHEN and CDR2 is SYDVKM. CDR3 sequence reads: CASTPDKNTEAFF. The CDR3 DNA reads as TGTGCCAGCACCCCCGACAAGAACACTGAAGCTTTCTTT.

This chain joins TRBV7-9 and TRBJ1-3; maybe TRBD1 (5 bases). Germline V lookup: CDR1 SEHNR, CDR2 FQNEAQ (reference sequence). Trimming pared 7 bases from V and 2 bases from J, leaving 18 bases between. The CDR3 is 16 residues long. The CDR3 DNA reads as TGTGCCAGCACCCAGGGTCCTCGGGAGGCTGGAAACACCATATATTTT. Translation gives CASTQGPREAGNTIYF.

This clone appeared a few times. The rearrangement joins TRBV4-2 to TRBJ1-1; the match to TRBD1 covers 10 bases. Germline V gives CDR1 LGHNA, CDR2 YNFKEQ. The ends lost 4 bases at V and 1 base at J; junction bases unmatched: 3. The CDR3 runs to 15 residues. The CDR3 DNA reads as TGTGCCAGCAGCCCGGGGGACAGGGGGAACACTGAAGCTTTCTTT. Translating it yields CASSPGDRGNTEAFF.

This clone was detected only a few times. The rearrangement links TRBV18 to TRBJ1-4, with TRBD1 as a possible D gene (6 bases). This CDR3 is 13 amino acids long. Germline CDR1 reads KGHSH; CDR2 reads LQKENI. V lost 8 bases and J lost 4, with 11 bases in between. The CDR3 spells CASAQGVNEKLFF. CDR3 sequence (DNA): TGTGCCAGCGCACAGGGAGTTAATGAAAAACTGTTTTTT.

V and J are TRBV7-8 and TRBJ2-7; 14 nucleotides agree with TRBD2. The junction had 8 bases not matched to a gene; V was cut back by 4 bases and J by 3 bases. CDR3 length equals 17 residues. Germline loops: CDR1 SGHVS, CDR2 FQNEAQ. CDR3 nucleotide sequence: TGTGCCAGCAGCTCAGGTAGGACTAGCGGGAGGAACTACGAGCAGTACTTC. Its translation: CASSSGRTSGRNYEQYF.

This chain links TRBV5-6 with TRBJ2-2, with D possibly matching TRBD1 (6 bases). Germline assignment: CDR1 SGHDT and CDR2 YYEEEE. The ends were cut back, 1 base at V and 7 bases at J, with 14 bases in the middle. The CDR3 loop spans 15 amino acids. The CDR3 bases are TGTGCCAGCAGCTTGCGGGGACATACAGGCGGGGAGCTGTTTTTT. Protein product: CASSLRGHTGGELFF.

V usage is TRBV7-9 and J usage is TRBJ2-7, with 10 bases fitting TRBD1. V trimming: 5 bases; J trimming: 5 bases; junction bases outside the gene matches: 6. Germline CDR1 is SEHNR and CDR2 is FQNEAQ (reference sequence). The CDR3 has 14 residues. CDR3 region: CASSQGQGNHEQYF. In DNA, the CDR3 is TGTGCCAGCAGCCAGGGACAGGGGAACCACGAGCAGTACTTC.

The J gene is TRBJ2-7, the V gene TRBV7-6; tentatively, D is TRBD2 (7 bases). Trimming shortened V by 5 bases and J by 0 bases, and 14 bases separated the two germline ends. Germline CDR1 is SGHVS and CDR2 is FNYEAQ. The CDR3 consists of 15 residues. The CDR3 DNA sequence: TGTGCCAGCAGCGCTAGGGGGGGGAGCTCCTACGAGCAGTACTTC. Residues: CASSARGGSSYEQYF.

The chain combines TRBV4-1 with TRBJ2-3, with 12 bases identical to TRBD2. The V segment lost 8 bases and the J segment 1 base; nucleotides outside the gene matches: 10. The CDR3 consists of 17 residues. Germline V lookup: CDR1 MGHRA, CDR2 YSYEKL. The CDR3 DNA follows: TGCGCCAGCGGTCTAGCGGGAGGGCGGGGTGGCACAGATACGCAGTATTTT. It translates to CASGLAGGRGGTDTQYF.

V and J are TRBV5-1 and TRBJ2-6, with a weak D call TRBD1 (6 bases). This CDR3 is 15 amino acids long. The V end lost 4 bases, the J end lost 3 bases, and 11 bases lay between the germline ends. Per germline, CDR1 SGHRS and CDR2 YFSETQ. The CDR3 reads CASSPRGDGANVLTF. The DNA of the CDR3 is TGCGCCAGCAGCCCCAGGGGCGATGGGGCCAACGTCCTGACTTTC.

The J gene is TRBJ2-3, the V gene TRBV19; possible D gene TRBD1, 6 bases. The CDR3 is made up of 15 amino acids. Trimming took off 8 bases at V and 2 bases at J, with 17 bases between the two ends. Germline V lookup: CDR1 LNHDA, CDR2 SQIVND (reference sequence). This CDR3 reads CASSQGRGHTDTQYF. The CDR3 DNA is TGTGCCAGTTCTCAGGGACGGGGACACACAGATACGCAGTATTTT.

The chain combines TRBV29-1 with TRBJ2-3; 10 nucleotides align to TRBD1. The CDR3 totals 16 residues. Per germline, CDR1 SQVTM and CDR2 ANQGSEA. J gave up 4 bases and V 3 bases, and 10 bases lay outside the gene matches. The CDR3 region has the DNA TGCAGCGTTGATCAGAGGGGGGACAGGGGTTCAGATACGCAGTATTTT. Translated, it gives CSVDQRGDRGSDTQYF.

The chain employs TRBV29-1 and TRBJ2-7; TRBD1 agrees at 11 bases. CDR1 and CDR2 from the germline V gene are SQVTM and ANQGSEA. After removal of 0 bases from V and 3 bases from J, the junction contained 7 bases not matched to a gene. The CDR3 has 16 residues. The CDR3 region has the DNA TGCAGCGTTGAAGAGCCCCGGACAGGGGGCAGCTACGAGCAGTACTTC. It specifies CSVEEPRTGGSYEQYF.

This clone was detected a few times. The chain joins TRBV27 to TRBJ2-5; D unresolved. This CDR3 contains 13 residues. Trimming removed 8 bases from V and 2 bases from J, with 12 bases in between. The germline V gene has CDR1 MNHEY and CDR2 SMNVEV (reference sequence). The CDR3 bases are TGTGCCAGCTGGGCAGCCCTTCAAGAGACCCAGTACTTC. It codes for CASWAALQETQYF.